This TCR beta chain is from a study of T cells after yellow fever vaccination. Study-wide points: Only a minor proportion of clonotypes was detected across both CD4 and CD8 compartments. Post-booster samples contained most primary-vaccination clones (nearly 98% CD4, about 85% CD8).

This clonotype was observed at least ten times. Its antigen is as yet unknown. CDR3 size: 15 residues. Trimming pared 7 bases from V and 0 bases from J, leaving 14 bases between. CDR1 and CDR2 (germline): MNHEY, SVGEGT. UMIs were added to TCR cDNA along with a universal primer site when it was made by 5'RACE template switching. From the 5' RACE reads, TCRdb called clonotypes with MiXCR, one entry per CDR3 protein. In the table there are some 70,000 distinct CDR3 sequences, 5% to 8% of which are singletons. The sequencing here drew on CD8+ T cells sorted from PBMCs, taken around 45 days after the first yellow fever vaccination. The receptor's source is a man aged 18 to 29 who received the YFV17D yellow fever vaccine. This sequence joins TRBV6-2 or TRBV6-3 and TRBJ2-3; the D is unclear. The CDR3 region is CASTLWLSSTDTQYF. The CDR3 DNA follows: TGTGCCAGCACCCTTTGGTTATCTAGCACAGATACGCAGTATTTT.